A single sample gave rise to the 26 T cell receptor beta chains below, sequenced in a study of T cell repertoires in cytomegalovirus infection. One entry per CDR3 protein results from TCRdb running MiXCR on the reads. The table records around 770,000 distinct CDR3 sequences, approximately 32% of them present only once. Antigen specificity for these receptors is unknown. The sample was cultured CD8+ T cells from PBMCs, taken from culture after CMV antigen stimulation. Receptors originate from a human donor in good health (CMV status not recorded). Some clones in this sample may be carry-over from other donors' samples.

This clonotype was detected a few times. The rearrangement links TRBV12-3 or TRBV12-4 to TRBJ2-3, with unresolved D. The CDR3 spans 14 residues. Between the trimmed V and J ends, which lost 2 bases and 3 bases, there was a span of 9 bases. DNA for the CDR3: TGTGCCAGCAGTTTATACGCGGAGACAGATACGCAGTATTTT. As protein: CASSLYAETDTQYF.

This clonotype has just a few counts. The chain joins TRBV7-9 to TRBJ2-7; maybe TRBD1 (5 bases). The CDR3 length is 14 residues. CDR1 and CDR2 (germline): SEHNR, FQNEAQ (reference sequence). Between the trimmed V and J ends, which lost 4 bases and 3 bases, there was a span of 13 bases. The CDR3 here is CASSSEDRGYEQYV. As DNA, the CDR3 is TGTGCCAGCAGCTCTGAAGACAGAGGCTACGAGCAGTACGTC.

This clonotype was detected many times. J is TRBJ1-1 and V is TRBV7-9, with a possible D match to TRBD1 (6 bases). Germline CDR1 and CDR2: SEHNR and FQNEAQ (reference sequence). This CDR3 has 13 amino acids. The ends were cut back, 4 bases at V and 3 bases at J, with 9 bases in the middle. The DNA of the CDR3 is TGTGCCAGCAGCTCCACAGGGTACACTGAAGCTTTCTTT. This codes for CASSSTGYTEAFF.

This chain connects TRBV7-2 to TRBJ2-7; D might be TRBD2 (5 bases). CDR3 length: 16 residues. V lost 5 bases, J lost 5 bases, and 22 bases lay in between. CDR1 and CDR2 from the germline V gene are SGHTA and FQGNSA. The CDR3 sequence is CASSLKPGFLLDEQYF. CDR3 DNA sequence: TGTGCCAGCAGCCTCAAGCCGGGGTTTTTGCTTGACGAGCAGTACTTC.

CDR3 DNA: TGTGCCAGCAGCCCTCGGGACAGCCTTAACTATGGCTACACCTTC. Translation: CASSPRDSLNYGYTF. The V gene is TRBV14, the J gene TRBJ1-2, with 7 bases identical to TRBD1. The V gene's germline CDR1 is SGHDN and CDR2 FVKESK. The length of the CDR3 is 15 residues. V shed 4 bases and J 1 base; nucleotides not matched to a gene: 6.

The J gene is TRBJ2-1, the V gene TRBV5-5, with a possible D match to TRBD2 (7 bases). Germline V gene lookup returns CDR1 SGHKS and CDR2 YYEKEE (reference sequence). The CDR3 consists of 16 residues. Deletions cut 0 bases from V and 8 bases from J, with 18 bases between. The DNA for the CDR3 is TGTGCCAGCAGCTTGGTTTGGGGGGGGCCCGCATATGAGCAGTTCTTC. As protein: CASSLVWGGPAYEQFF.

This clonotype was observed a handful of times. The chain carries TRBV5-5 and TRBJ1-1, with no clear D. Germline assignment: CDR1 SGHKS and CDR2 YYEKEE (reference sequence). The germline V and J ends were trimmed by 3 bases and 0 bases, with 9 bases remaining between them. The CDR3 length is 14 residues. The CDR3, as DNA: TGTGCCAGCAGCTATACAAGGATGAACACTGAAGCTTTCTTT. Translating gives CASSYTRMNTEAFF.

This clonotype appeared many times. The rearrangement links TRBV10-3 to TRBJ1-2; weak D call: TRBD1 (6 bases). CDR3 size: 15 residues. CDR1 ENHRY and CDR2 SYGVKD come from the germline V gene. Deletions cut 4 bases from V and 4 bases from J, with 16 bases between. CDR3 in DNA: TGTGCCATCAGTGGGCCGGACAGATTGGGCTATGGCTACACCTTC. This sequence encodes CAISGPDRLGYGYTF.

The table lists this clonotype with a few counts. The V call is TRBV12-3 or TRBV12-4, the J call TRBJ1-2; 7 nucleotides agree with TRBD1. V dropped 3 bases and J dropped 0; count of bases not matched to a gene: 10. The CDR3 is 17 amino acids. CDR3 loop: CASSFGTEGITNYGYTF. CDR3 DNA: TGTGCCAGCAGTTTCGGGACAGAGGGGATCACTAACTATGGCTACACCTTC.

This clonotype was seen only a few times. The genes are TRBV12-3 or TRBV12-4 and TRBJ2-6, with D possibly matching TRBD1 (5 bases). This CDR3 comprises 17 residues. Trimming removed 2 bases from V and 1 base from J, with 12 bases in between. CDR3 sequence: CASSLTGDWSGANVLTF. DNA of the CDR3: TGTGCCAGCAGTTTAACAGGAGACTGGTCTGGGGCCAACGTCCTGACTTTC.

The sample holds a few counts of this clonotype. The chain carries TRBV27 and TRBJ2-2; perhaps TRBD2 as D (7 bases). Looked up from germline, CDR1 is MNHEY and CDR2 is SMNVEV (reference sequence). The CDR3 runs to 15 residues. Between the trimmed V and J ends, which lost 5 bases and 5 bases, there was a span of 15 bases. The CDR3 DNA reads as TGTGCCAGCAGTCCCAGGGGTAGCGGGACCGGGGAGCTGTTTTTT. This codes for CASSPRGSGTGELFF.

V and J are TRBV10-3 and TRBJ1-5, with D possibly matching TRBD1 (5 bases). Between the trimmed V and J ends, which lost 2 bases and 3 bases, there was a span of 20 bases. Germline V gene sequence: CDR1 ENHRY, CDR2 SYGVKD. The CDR3 spans 18 residues. This chain's CDR3 is CAISEEVKGPNVNQPQHF. CDR3 DNA: TGTGCCATCAGTGAGGAAGTAAAGGGACCCAACGTCAATCAGCCCCAGCATTTT.

This clonotype has a handful of counts. The V gene is TRBV25-1, the J gene TRBJ2-2; weak D call: TRBD2 (6 bases). The germline V gene encodes CDR1 MGHDK and CDR2 SYGVNS. V was pared by 8 bases and J by 7 bases, with 17 bases between. The CDR3 contains 14 residues. CDR3 bases: TGTGCCAGCTCCAGATGGACTAACGACGGGGAGCTGTTTTTT. Its translation is CASSRWTNDGELFF.

The rearrangement joins TRBV5-5 to TRBJ2-1; weak D call: TRBD2 (6 bases). CDR1 and CDR2 from the germline V gene are SGHKS and YYEKEE (reference sequence). The CDR3 has 15 amino acids. V was clipped by 4 bases and J by 1 base, with 12 bases between them. CDR3: CASSRGDSSYNEQFF. DNA of the CDR3: TGTGCCAGCAGCCGAGGGGACTCGTCCTACAATGAGCAGTTCTTC.

Here the CDR3 reads CASSQGLGTSYNEQFF. The CDR3 DNA follows: TGCGCCAGCAGCCAAGGCCTAGGGACTAGCTACAATGAGCAGTTCTTC. The V call is TRBV4-1, the J call TRBJ2-1, with 8 bases lining up with TRBD2. Germline values: CDR1 MGHRA, CDR2 YSYEKL. The CDR3 extends over 16 amino acids. Trimming cost V 1 base and J 3 bases; bases outside gene matches: 5.

This clonotype was picked up one time. The rearrangement uses TRBV27 and TRBJ2-3, with D uncertain. CDR1 is MNHEY and CDR2 is SMNVEV in the germline V gene (reference sequence). CDR3 length: 13 residues. V was clipped by 6 bases and J by 2 bases, with 9 bases between them. The CDR3 protein is CASREVLTDTQYF. Written as DNA, the CDR3 is TGTGCCAGCAGAGAGGTCCTCACAGATACGCAGTATTTT.

Details on this clonotype: Relative to the germline gene, one junction end is altered; a read error may explain this. The V call is TRBV7-9, the J call TRBJ2-3; D not certain. The CDR3 has 12 amino acids. Germline CDR1 and CDR2: SEHNR and FQNEAQ (reference sequence). The CDR3 bases are TGTGCCAGCAGTTCCAGCACAGATATGCAGTATTTT. This encodes CASSSSTDMQYF.

This clonotype was counted ten times or more. This chain connects TRBV7-2 to TRBJ2-7; D is possibly TRBD2 (7 bases). From germline, CDR1 is SGHTA and CDR2 FQGNSA. The CDR3 totals 14 residues. Trimming pared 0 bases from V and 5 bases from J, leaving 11 bases between. The CDR3 nucleotides read TGTGCCAGCAGCTTAGCGGGGGGGCCCAACGAGCAGTACTTC. This gives the protein CASSLAGGPNEQYF.

This clonotype was observed a handful of times. Here the CDR3 reads CASSRGQGDSYEQYF. In DNA form, the CDR3 reads TGCGCCAGCAGTCGAGGCCAGGGGGACTCCTACGAGCAGTACTTC. V is TRBV5-1 and J is TRBJ2-7, with 7 bases aligning to TRBD1. Unmatched junction bases numbered 8, after V lost 5 bases and J lost 0 bases. CDR1 is SGHRS and CDR2 is YFSETQ in the germline V gene. This CDR3 is 15 amino acids long.

This clonotype was picked up a small number of times. V usage is TRBV12-3 or TRBV12-4 and J usage is TRBJ2-7; 9 bases line up with TRBD1. CDR3 length: 14 residues. V gave up 5 bases and J gave up 3 bases; unmatched junction bases: 5. CDR3 DNA: TGTGCCAGCAGTCCTGCGGGACAGGGCTACGAGCAGTACTTC. It specifies CASSPAGQGYEQYF.

This clonotype was counted ten times or more. The chain carries TRBV7-6 and TRBJ2-1; 8 bases line up with TRBD1. V dropped 2 bases and J dropped 8; count of bases not matched to a gene: 14. Germline CDR1 and CDR2: SGHVS and FNYEAQ. The CDR3 consists of 17 residues. CDR3 loop: CASSLYTGGRVVYEQFF. CDR3 nucleotides: TGTGCCAGCAGCTTATACACAGGGGGGCGTGTTGTCTATGAGCAGTTCTTC.

This clonotype was seen only a few times. The V call is TRBV7-6, the J call TRBJ2-3; the match to TRBD1 covers 8 bases. Losses at the gene ends were 5 bases for V and 2 bases for J; bases not matched to a gene: 15. CDR3 length: 18 amino acids. Germline-derived CDR1 and CDR2 are SGHVS and FNYEAQ. The CDR3: CASSPTPRRQGITDTQYF. CDR3 in DNA: TGTGCCAGCAGCCCAACACCTCGAAGACAGGGGATCACAGATACGCAGTATTTT.

J is TRBJ2-3 and V is TRBV7-9, with D possibly matching TRBD1 (5 bases). Germline lookup yields CDR1 SEHNR and CDR2 FQNEAQ (reference sequence). Trimming pared 3 bases from V and 3 bases from J, leaving 10 bases between. The CDR3 sequence is 14 residues long. CDR3 loop: CASSLDIQTDTQYF. In DNA form, the CDR3 reads TGTGCCAGCAGCTTGGACATCCAGACAGATACGCAGTATTTT.

The V and J genes are TRBV20-1 and TRBJ2-1, with TRBD2 matching over 7 bases. The CDR3 extends over 17 amino acids. J lost 4 bases, V lost 6 bases, and 18 bases had no gene match. Looked up from germline, CDR1 is DFQATT and CDR2 is SNEGSKA (reference sequence). The CDR3 DNA is TGCAGTGCCGAGGAAGCTTCTGCACTAGCGCTTTACAATGAGCAGTTCTTC. Protein sequence: CSAEEASALALYNEQFF.

This clonotype has more than one count but fewer than ten. The chain recombines TRBV7-6 with TRBJ2-2; TRBD2 matches 12 bases. J gave up 6 bases and V 5 bases, and 7 bases lay outside the gene matches. CDR3 length: 16 amino acids. The germline CDR1 and CDR2 sequences are SGHVS and FNYEAQ. CDR3 in amino acids: CASSDPSGGAAGELFF. As DNA, the CDR3 is TGTGCCAGCAGCGATCCTAGCGGGGGGGCCGCCGGGGAGCTGTTTTTT.

V usage is TRBV19 and J usage is TRBJ2-1; tentative D call: TRBD1 (7 bases). This CDR3 contains 14 residues. Germline V gives CDR1 LNHDA, CDR2 SQIVND (reference sequence). Between the trimmed V and J ends, which lost 10 bases and 8 bases, there was a span of 21 bases. The CDR3 reads CATKRQGGRHEQFF. CDR3 nucleotide sequence: TGTGCCACCAAAAGGCAGGGGGGAAGGCATGAGCAGTTCTTC.